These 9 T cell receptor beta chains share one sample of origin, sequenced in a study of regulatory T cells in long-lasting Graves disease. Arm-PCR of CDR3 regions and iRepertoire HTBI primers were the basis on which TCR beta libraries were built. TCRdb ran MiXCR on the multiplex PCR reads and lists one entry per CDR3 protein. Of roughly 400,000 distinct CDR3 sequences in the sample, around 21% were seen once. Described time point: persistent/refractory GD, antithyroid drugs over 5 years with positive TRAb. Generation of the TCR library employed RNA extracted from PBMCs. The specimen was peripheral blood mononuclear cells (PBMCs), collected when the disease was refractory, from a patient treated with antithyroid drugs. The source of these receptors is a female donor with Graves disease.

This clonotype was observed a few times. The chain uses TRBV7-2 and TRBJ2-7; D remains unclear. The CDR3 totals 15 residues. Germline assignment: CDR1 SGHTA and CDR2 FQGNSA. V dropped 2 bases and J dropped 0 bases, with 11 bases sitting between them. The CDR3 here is CASSLLRSSSYEQYF. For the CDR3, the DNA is TGTGCCAGCAGCTTACTCCGGTCGAGCTCCTACGAGCAGTACTTC.

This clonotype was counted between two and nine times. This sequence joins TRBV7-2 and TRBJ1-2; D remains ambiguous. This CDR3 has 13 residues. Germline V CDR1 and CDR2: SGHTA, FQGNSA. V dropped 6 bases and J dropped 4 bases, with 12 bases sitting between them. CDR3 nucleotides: TGTGCCAGCAGTATAACCAGGCTCTATGGCTACACCTTC. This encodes CASSITRLYGYTF. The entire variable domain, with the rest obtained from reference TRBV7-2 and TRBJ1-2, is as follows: GAGVSQSPSNKVTEKGKDVELRCDPISGHTALYWYRQSLGQGLEFLIYFQGNSAPDKSGLPSDRFSAERTGGSVSTLTIQRTQQEDSAVYLCASSITRLYGYTFGSGTRLTVV.

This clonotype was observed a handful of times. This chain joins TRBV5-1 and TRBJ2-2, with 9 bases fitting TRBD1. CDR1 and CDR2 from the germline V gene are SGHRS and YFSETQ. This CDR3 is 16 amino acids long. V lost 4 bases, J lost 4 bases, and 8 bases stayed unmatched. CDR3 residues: CASSTGTGRGTGELFF. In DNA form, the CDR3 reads TGCGCCAGCAGCACGGGGACAGGGCGCGGCACCGGGGAGCTGTTTTTT.

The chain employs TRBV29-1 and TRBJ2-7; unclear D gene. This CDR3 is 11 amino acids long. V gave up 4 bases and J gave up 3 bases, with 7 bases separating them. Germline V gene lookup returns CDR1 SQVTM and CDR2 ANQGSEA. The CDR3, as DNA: TGCAGCGTTGTAAACAACTACGAGCAGTACTTC. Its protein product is CSVVNNYEQYF.

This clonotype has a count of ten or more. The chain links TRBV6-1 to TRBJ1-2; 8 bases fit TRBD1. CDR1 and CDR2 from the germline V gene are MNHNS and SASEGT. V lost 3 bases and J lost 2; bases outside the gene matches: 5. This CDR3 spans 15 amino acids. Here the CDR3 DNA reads TGTGCCAGCAGTGAGTTGGACAGGGTGAACTATGGCTACACCTTC. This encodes CASSELDRVNYGYTF.

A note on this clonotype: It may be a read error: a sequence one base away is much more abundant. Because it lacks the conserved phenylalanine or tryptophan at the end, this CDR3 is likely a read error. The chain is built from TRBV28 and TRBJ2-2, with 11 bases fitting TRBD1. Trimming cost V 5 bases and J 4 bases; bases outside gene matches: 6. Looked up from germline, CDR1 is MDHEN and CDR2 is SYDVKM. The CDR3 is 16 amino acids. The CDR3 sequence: CASSPPGTGGTGELFS. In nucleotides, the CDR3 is TGTGCCAGCAGTCCGCCCGGGACAGGGGGCACCGGGGAGCTGTTTTCT.

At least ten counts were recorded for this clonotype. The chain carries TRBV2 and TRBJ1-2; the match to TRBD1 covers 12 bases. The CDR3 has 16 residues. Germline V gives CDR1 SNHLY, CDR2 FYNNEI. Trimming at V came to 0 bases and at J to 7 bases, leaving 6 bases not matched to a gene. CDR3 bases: TGTGCCAGCAGTGAAGCGCCGGGACAGGGGGCTCGTGGCTACACCTTC. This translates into CASSEAPGQGARGYTF.

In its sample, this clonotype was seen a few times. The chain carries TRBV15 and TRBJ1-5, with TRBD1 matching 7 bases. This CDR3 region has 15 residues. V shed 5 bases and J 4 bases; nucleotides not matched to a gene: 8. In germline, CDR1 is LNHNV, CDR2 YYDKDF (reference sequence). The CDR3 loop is CATSGTLGQNQPQHF. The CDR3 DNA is TGTGCCACCAGCGGTACCTTGGGACAGAATCAGCCCCAGCATTTT.

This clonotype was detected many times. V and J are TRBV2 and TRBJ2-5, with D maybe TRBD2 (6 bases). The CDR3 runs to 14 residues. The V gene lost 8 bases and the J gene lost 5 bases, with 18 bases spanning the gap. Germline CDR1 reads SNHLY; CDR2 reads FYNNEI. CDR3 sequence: CASGGTSRQETQYF. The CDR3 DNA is TGTGCCAGCGGGGGGACTTCCCGACAGGAGACCCAGTACTTC.